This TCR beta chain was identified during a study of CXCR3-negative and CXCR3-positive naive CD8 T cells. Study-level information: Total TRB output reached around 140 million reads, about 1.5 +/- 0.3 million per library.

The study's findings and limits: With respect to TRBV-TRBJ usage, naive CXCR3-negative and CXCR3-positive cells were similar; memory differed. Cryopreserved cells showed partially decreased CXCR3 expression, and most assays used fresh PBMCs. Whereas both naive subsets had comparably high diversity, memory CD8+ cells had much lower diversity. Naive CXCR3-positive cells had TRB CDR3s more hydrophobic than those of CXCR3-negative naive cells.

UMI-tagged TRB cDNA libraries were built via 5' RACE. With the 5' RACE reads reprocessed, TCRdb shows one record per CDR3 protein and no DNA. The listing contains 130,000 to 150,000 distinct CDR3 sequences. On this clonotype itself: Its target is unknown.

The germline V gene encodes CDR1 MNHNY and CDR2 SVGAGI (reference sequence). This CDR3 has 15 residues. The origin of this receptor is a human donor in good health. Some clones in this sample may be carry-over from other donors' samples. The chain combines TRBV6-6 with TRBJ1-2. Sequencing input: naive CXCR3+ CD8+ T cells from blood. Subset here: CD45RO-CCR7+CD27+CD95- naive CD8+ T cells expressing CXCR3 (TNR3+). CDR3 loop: CASTSGVERLGGYTF.